The clone carrying this T cell receptor (beta chain) was seen a handful of times. The antigen remains undetermined. The sample comes from a study of type 1 regulatory T cells. One entry per CDR3 protein results from TCRdb running MiXCR on the reads. This table holds tens of thousands of distinct CDR3 sequences, roughly 20% found once. Study-wide results and limits: Tr1 cells had a more restricted TCR repertoire than non-Tr1 cells.

Germline CDR1 is SGHTA and CDR2 is FQGNSA. The junction had 8 bases not matched to a gene; V was cut back by 5 bases and J by 4 bases. The CDR3 is made up of 16 amino acids. Sequencing was performed on cultured type 1 regulatory T (Tr1) cells, either the whole culture or a sorted fraction (not recorded which). V gene TRBV7-2 combines with J gene TRBJ2-1, with 10 bases lining up with TRBD2. The clonotype was recovered from a human donor in good health. CDR3 in amino acids: CASSTRLAGPYNEQFF. CDR3 DNA: TGTGCCAGCAGCACACGACTAGCGGGCCCATACAATGAGCAGTTCTTC.